One and the same sample provided the 17 T cell receptor beta chains below, sequenced in a study of identical twins. TCRdb used MiXCR to reprocess the 5' RACE reads, holding one entry per CDR3 protein. The sample contains roughly 1,500,000 distinct CDR3 sequences, around 29% of which appear only once. Sequencing was carried out using cord blood. The receptors shown here come from a newborn girl in good health.

This sequence joins TRBV29-1 and TRBJ1-4; D ambiguous. CDR1 is SQVTM, CDR2 ANQGSEA, per germline. This CDR3 has 15 residues. Trimming took off 4 bases at V and 1 base at J, with 13 bases between the two ends. The CDR3 coding sequence is TGCAGCGTTGCCCCGGACGGCTTAACTAATGAAAAACTGTTTTTT. Its translation is CSVAPDGLTNEKLFF.

This clonotype occurred many times. The rearrangement uses TRBV12-3 or TRBV12-4 and TRBJ1-4; no reliable D call. This CDR3 contains 16 residues. With 0 bases removed from V and 6 bases from J, the gap between germline ends came to 14 bases. The CDR3 DNA is TGTGCCAGCAGTTTAGCGCAAGGCTATAGGGATGAAAAACTGTTTTTT. It translates to CASSLAQGYRDEKLFF.

The rearrangement links TRBV28 to TRBJ2-7; 11 bases are shared with TRBD2. Matching the DNA end better, TRBJ2-5 makes the J call doubtful. The CDR3 runs 16 residues. The V gene's germline CDR1 is MDHEN and CDR2 SYDVKM. The CDR3 loop reads CASSLWTSGVIETQYF. DNA for the CDR3: TGTGCCAGCAGTTTATGGACTAGCGGGGTGATCGAGACCCAGTACTTC.

This chain joins TRBV7-6 and TRBJ2-3, with a weak D call TRBD2 (5 bases). V lost 3 bases and J lost 3, with 10 bases in between. Germline V lookup: CDR1 SGHVS, CDR2 FNYEAQ. This CDR3 is 14 amino acids long. CDR3 sequence: CASSLDSKTDTQYF. The CDR3 coding sequence is TGTGCCAGCAGCTTGGACTCTAAAACAGATACGCAGTATTTT. Complete variable domain (other parts from reference TRBV7-6 and TRBJ2-3): GAGVSQSPRYKVTKRGQDVALRCDPISGHVSLYWYRQALGQGPEFLTYFNYEAQQDKSGLPNDRFSAERPEGSISTLTIQRTEQRDSAMYRCASSLDSKTDTQYFGPGTRLTVL.

A few counts support this clonotype. This chain links TRBV10-3 with TRBJ2-5; the match to TRBD1 covers 10 bases. The J call may be wrong; the DNA end is better matched by TRBJ2-7. The CDR3 is made up of 15 amino acids. Germline CDR1 reads ENHRY; CDR2 reads SYGVKD. The CDR3 reads CAISPTGGEVDEQYF. For the CDR3, the DNA is TGTGCCATCAGTCCGACAGGGGGCGAGGTGGACGAGCAGTACTTC.

The chain couples TRBV11-2 to TRBJ2-1; TRBD2 aligns across 8 bases. TRBJ2-7 matches the DNA end more closely, so the J call is doubtful. The CDR3 sequence is 14 residues long. CDR1 and CDR2 (germline): SGHAT, FQNNGV. In nucleotides, the CDR3 is TGTGCCAGCAGTTCTAGCGGGCTCTACAATGAGCAGTACTTC. Protein sequence: CASSSSGLYNEQYF.

This rearrangement joins TRBV12-3 or TRBV12-4 to TRBJ2-3; unclear D gene. Trimming shortened V by 4 bases and J by 3 bases, and 14 bases separated the two germline ends. This CDR3 is built from 15 residues. CDR3: CASSSVPFRTDTQYF. Here the CDR3 DNA reads TGTGCCAGCAGTTCCGTACCATTCAGGACAGATACGCAGTATTTT.

This clonotype was seen more than once but under ten times. The chain joins TRBV7-9 to TRBJ2-3; 8 nucleotides line up with TRBD2. The CDR3 is 14 residues long. CDR1 is SEHNR, CDR2 FQNEAQ, per germline (reference sequence). Germline trimming cut 1 base from V and 7 bases from J; bases unmatched to any gene: 4. The CDR3 nucleotides are TGTGCCAGCAGCTTAGTAGCGGGACCATATACGCAGTATTTT. Translation gives CASSLVAGPYTQYF.

This clonotype was detected a few times. The V gene is TRBV5-1, the J gene TRBJ2-2, with D possibly TRBD1 on 5 matching bases. V was clipped by 4 bases and J by 5 bases, with 21 bases between them. CDR3 size: 17 residues. Germline values: CDR1 SGHRS, CDR2 YFSETQ. The CDR3 nucleotides are TGCGCCAGCAGCGACTTTGCACTTTCAGGGCAAACCGGGGAGCTGTTTTTT. Protein sequence: CASSDFALSGQTGELFF.

This clonotype was recorded at least ten times. The DNA of the CDR3 is TGCAGTGCTAGTGGGCAGTACTCCTACGAGCAGTACTTC. This translates into CSASGQYSYEQYF. This chain connects TRBV20-1 to TRBJ2-7; D gene uncertain. Germline CDR1 and CDR2: DFQATT and SNEGSKA (reference sequence). The CDR3 consists of 13 residues. V shed 3 bases and J shed 0 bases, with 9 bases lying between them.

The chain links TRBV6-1 to TRBJ1-2; TRBD1 might be the D (5 bases). Trimming shortened V by 4 bases and J by 3 bases, and 12 bases separated the two germline ends. CDR1 MNHNS and CDR2 SASEGT come from the germline V gene. This CDR3 is built from 14 residues. The CDR3 DNA follows: TGTGCCAGCAGTGGACAAAAAGGGGACTATGGCTACACCTTC. The encoded protein is CASSGQKGDYGYTF.

The chain joins TRBV5-1 to TRBJ2-7; the D gene is possibly TRBD1 (6 bases). This CDR3 region has 14 residues. Trimming removed 3 bases from V and 2 bases from J, with 12 bases in between. Germline CDR1 and CDR2: SGHRS and YFSETQ. CDR3 bases: TGCGCCAGCAGCTATAGGGGGTTGACCTACGAGCAGTACTTC. Protein sequence: CASSYRGLTYEQYF.

This clonotype has more than one count but fewer than ten. The chain employs TRBV10-3 and TRBJ1-1; 9 bases match TRBD1. Germline CDR1 and CDR2: ENHRY and SYGVKD. This CDR3 is built from 15 residues. V lost 6 bases and J lost 3; bases outside the gene matches: 8. CDR3 residues: CAIRYRDRADTEAFF. Here the CDR3 DNA reads TGTGCCATCAGGTACCGGGACAGGGCCGACACTGAAGCTTTCTTT.

This chain uses TRBV29-1 with TRBJ2-2; D not certain. V was clipped by 4 bases and J by 8 bases, with 14 bases between them. The CDR3 has 13 residues. Germline V gene sequence: CDR1 SQVTM, CDR2 ANQGSEA. CDR3: CSVGRTNEGELFF. Written as DNA, the CDR3 is TGCAGCGTTGGGCGGACCAACGAGGGGGAGCTGTTTTTT.

This sequence joins TRBV29-1 and TRBJ2-3; 7 bases align to TRBD1. V trimming: 6 bases; J trimming: 3 bases; junction bases outside the gene matches: 12. The CDR3 contains 15 residues. The germline V gene has CDR1 SQVTM and CDR2 ANQGSEA. Here the CDR3 reads CSVAPQGQMTDTQYF. DNA of the CDR3: TGCAGCGTCGCCCCCCAGGGACAGATGACAGATACGCAGTATTTT.

There are a few counts of this clonotype. The chain joins TRBV6-5 to TRBJ2-2; the match to TRBD2 covers 8 bases. CDR1 is MNHEY, CDR2 SVGAGI, per germline. V shed 1 base, J shed 6 bases, and the junction held 7 bases outside the gene matches. The CDR3 spans 16 residues. CDR3 in amino acids: CASSYYGSGAAGELFF. The CDR3 DNA is TGTGCCAGCAGTTACTACGGTAGCGGGGCGGCCGGGGAGCTGTTTTTT.

This clonotype has only a few counts. The V and J genes are TRBV27 and TRBJ2-1; 11 bases are a match to TRBD1. The CDR3 has 17 amino acids. J gave up 6 bases and V 2 bases, and 9 bases lay outside the gene matches. Per germline, CDR1 MNHEY and CDR2 SMNVEV (reference sequence). The CDR3 is CASSLQKGQGVGNEQFF. The CDR3 DNA reads as TGTGCCAGCAGTTTACAAAAGGGACAGGGGGTGGGCAATGAGCAGTTCTTC.